The 2 T cell receptor beta chains below come from one sample, sequenced in a study of technical replicates of blood from a few donors. Sequencing was performed with immunoSEQ multiplex PCR; in TCRdb, only in-frame clones are kept and a portion is missing. Among 55,000 to 70,000 clones, approximately 84% were seen once, and the ten largest hold about 5%. Sequenced sample: PBMCs. Receptors originate from a human donor in good health. Some clones in this sample may be carry-over from other donors' samples.

The chain couples TRBV12-5 to TRBJ2-3, with TRBD2 matching over 7 bases. The trim removed 1 base at V and 6 bases at J, leaving 4 bases unmatched. Germline V lookup: CDR1 LGHNT, CDR2 FRNRAP. The length of the CDR3 is 14 residues. CDR3 in DNA: TGTGCTAGTGGTTTGGGCGGGGGTTCGGATACGCAGTATTTT. Its translation is CASGLGGGSDTQYF.

The chain is built from TRBV6-5 and TRBJ1-4; D gene unclear. CDR1 and CDR2 from the germline V gene are MNHEY and SVGAGI. The CDR3 is 14 amino acids. The V gene lost 5 bases and the J gene lost 4 bases, with 11 bases spanning the gap. CDR3 DNA sequence: TGTGCCAGCAGTGACCGGGAAGATAATGAAAAACTGTTTTTT. Amino acid sequence: CASSDREDNEKLFF.